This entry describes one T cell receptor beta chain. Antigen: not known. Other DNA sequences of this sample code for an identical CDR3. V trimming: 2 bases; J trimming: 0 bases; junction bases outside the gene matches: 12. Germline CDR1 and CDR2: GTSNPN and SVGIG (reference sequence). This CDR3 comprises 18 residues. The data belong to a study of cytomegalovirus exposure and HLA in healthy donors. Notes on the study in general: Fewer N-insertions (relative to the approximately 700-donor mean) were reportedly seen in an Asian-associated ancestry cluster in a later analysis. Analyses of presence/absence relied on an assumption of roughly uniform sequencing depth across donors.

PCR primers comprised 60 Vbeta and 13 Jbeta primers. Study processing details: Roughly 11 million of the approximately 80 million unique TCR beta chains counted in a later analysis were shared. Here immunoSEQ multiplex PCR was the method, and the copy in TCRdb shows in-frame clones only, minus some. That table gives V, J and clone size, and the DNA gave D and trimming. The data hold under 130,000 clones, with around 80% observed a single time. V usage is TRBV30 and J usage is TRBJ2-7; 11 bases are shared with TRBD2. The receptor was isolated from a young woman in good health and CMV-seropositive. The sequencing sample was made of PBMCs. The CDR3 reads CAWSPTSGTIISSYEQYF. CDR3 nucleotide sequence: TGTGCCTGGAGTCCGACTAGCGGGACTATTATTAGCTCCTACGAGCAGTACTTC.